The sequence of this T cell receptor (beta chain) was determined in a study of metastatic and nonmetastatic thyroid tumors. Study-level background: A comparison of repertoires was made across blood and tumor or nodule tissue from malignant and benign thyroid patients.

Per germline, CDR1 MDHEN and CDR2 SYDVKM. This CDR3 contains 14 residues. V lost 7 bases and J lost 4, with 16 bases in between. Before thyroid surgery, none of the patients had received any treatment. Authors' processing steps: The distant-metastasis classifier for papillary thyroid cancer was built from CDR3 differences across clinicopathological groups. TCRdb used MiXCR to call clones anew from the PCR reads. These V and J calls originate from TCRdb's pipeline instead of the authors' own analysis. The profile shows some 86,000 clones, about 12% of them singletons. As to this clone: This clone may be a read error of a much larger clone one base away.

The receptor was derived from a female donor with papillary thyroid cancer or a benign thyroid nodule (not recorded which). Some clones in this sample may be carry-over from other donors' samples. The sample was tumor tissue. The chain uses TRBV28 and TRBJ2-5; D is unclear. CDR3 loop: CASTESALRETQYF. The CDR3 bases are TGTGCCAGCACTGAGAGCGCCCTACGAGAGACCCAGTACTTC.